The 22 T cell receptor beta chains below come from one sample, sequenced in a study of graft-versus-host responses after intestinal transplantation. TCRdb keeps only in-frame clones here, not all; method: immunoSEQ multiplex PCR. The sample has about 78,000 clones, about 90% seen once. These receptors are not linked to any known antigen. The material sequenced was unstimulated CD8+ T cells sorted from spleen or lymph node cells, taken before transplant. These receptors were obtained from a human donor who was the organ donor for an intestinal transplant.

The chain is built from TRBV7-6 and TRBJ1-1, with D tentatively TRBD1 (5 bases). The germline gives CDR1 SGHVS, CDR2 FNYEAQ. The CDR3 consists of 15 residues. The ends were cut back, 7 bases at V and 4 bases at J, with 19 bases in the middle. DNA for the CDR3: TGTGCCAGCACCCTAGGGGATCCAAGGGGCACTGAAGCTTTCTTT. Translated: CASTLGDPRGTEAFF.

V gene TRBV6-5 combines with J gene TRBJ1-1, with a weak D call TRBD1 (5 bases). Germline lookup yields CDR1 MNHEY and CDR2 SVGAGI. Trimming took off 4 bases at V and 0 bases at J, with 12 bases between the two ends. The CDR3 runs 15 residues. The CDR3 bases are TGTGCCAGCAGTTTGTTGACAGCTATGAACACTGAAGCTTTCTTT. The encoded protein is CASSLLTAMNTEAFF.

The chain combines TRBV7-2 with TRBJ2-7, with D perhaps TRBD1 (6 bases). This CDR3 is built from 13 residues. Looked up from germline, CDR1 is SGHTA and CDR2 is FQGNSA. V lost 6 bases and J lost 10, with 19 bases in between. As DNA, the CDR3 is TGTGCCAGCAGTTTAACAGGGAAGGGGAAACAGTACGTC. Its protein is CASSLTGKGKQYV.

J is TRBJ2-7 and V is TRBV7-9; 8 bases are shared with TRBD1. This CDR3 is 16 amino acids long. CDR1 is SEHNR, CDR2 FQNEAQ, per germline (reference sequence). V shed 4 bases and J 7 bases; nucleotides not matched to a gene: 15. The CDR3 is CASSSGLDRERGEQYV. The CDR3 nucleotides read TGTGCCAGCAGCTCTGGATTGGACAGGGAACGAGGGGAGCAGTACGTC.

The rearrangement links TRBV10-1 to TRBJ2-7; maybe TRBD1 (5 bases). CDR3 length: 15 amino acids. V was clipped by 8 bases and J by 2 bases, with 19 bases between them. Germline V gene data show CDR1 as WNHNN and CDR2 as SYGVQD (reference sequence). The DNA for the CDR3 is TGCGCCAGCGTTCCAGCCCCGGACAAGACCTACGAGCAGTACGTC. Translated: CASVPAPDKTYEQYV.

This clone was recorded a few times. The chain is built from TRBV19 and TRBJ2-7, with D perhaps matching TRBD2 (5 bases). This CDR3 has 16 residues. V shed 1 base and J shed 2 bases, with 15 bases lying between them. Per the germline V gene, CDR1 is LNHDA and CDR2 is SQIVND (reference sequence). The CDR3 loop reads CASSIGVRSRAYEQYV. In nucleotides, the CDR3 is TGTGCCAGTAGTATAGGGGTCCGGTCGCGGGCCTACGAGCAGTACGTC.

V is TRBV7-9 and J is TRBJ2-2, with D possibly TRBD1 on 5 matching bases. Trimming left V 4 bases short and J 0 bases short, with 12 bases between. Germline V gene sequence: CDR1 SEHNR, CDR2 FQNEAQ (reference sequence). This CDR3 is built from 16 residues. CDR3 in amino acids: CASSSTGQANTGELFF. DNA of the CDR3: TGTGCCAGCAGCTCAACCGGACAAGCGAACACCGGGGAGCTGTTTTTT.

The chain uses TRBV28 and TRBJ2-7; D unresolved. CDR1 and CDR2 from the germline V gene are MDHEN and SYDVKM. There are 14 residues in the CDR3. V shed 5 bases and J shed 2 bases, with 13 bases lying between them. As DNA, the CDR3 is TGTGCCAGCAGTAGCGACCGGTATCCCTACGAGCAGTACGTC. Its protein product is CASSSDRYPYEQYV.

This clone has a single count. This chain links TRBV9 with TRBJ2-5, with D maybe TRBD1 (7 bases). The V end lost 0 bases, the J end lost 2 bases, and 14 bases lay between the germline ends. CDR3 length: 16 amino acids. Germline V lookup: CDR1 SGDLS, CDR2 YYNGEE. The DNA of the CDR3 is TGTGCCAGCAGCGTAGTTCAGGGGGGCAAGCAAGAGACCCAGTACTTC. It yields the protein CASSVVQGGKQETQYF.

This sequence joins TRBV27 and TRBJ1-1; D is perhaps TRBD1 (5 bases). The CDR3 runs 14 residues. V was pared by 9 bases and J by 3 bases, with 17 bases between. Germline CDR1 MNHEY, CDR2 SMNVEV (reference sequence). CDR3 in DNA: TGTGCCAGTTCCCGGGGCAGGAGGGACACTGAAGCTTTCTTT. It specifies CASSRGRRDTEAFF.

The chain employs TRBV7-8 and TRBJ2-3; TRBD2 matches 14 bases. Germline CDR1 reads SGHVS; CDR2 reads FQNEAQ. The CDR3 length is 16 residues. With V trimmed by 3 bases and J by 4 bases, 3 bases remained unmatched. CDR3 protein: CASSFGTSGGADTQYF. Here the CDR3 DNA reads TGTGCCAGCAGCTTTGGGACTAGCGGGGGCGCAGATACGCAGTATTTT.

Here the CDR3 reads CASSARQGAIGADTQYF. In nucleotides, the CDR3 is TGTGCCAGCAGCGCGCGACAGGGGGCGATAGGCGCAGATACGCAGTATTTT. This chain connects TRBV13 to TRBJ2-3, with 10 bases identical to TRBD1. Germline CDR1 reads PRHDT; CDR2 reads FYEKMQ (reference sequence). V lost 5 bases to trimming and J lost 4 bases; unmatched junction nucleotides: 12. The CDR3 sequence is 17 residues long.

This clone was recorded only once. V gene TRBV2 combines with J gene TRBJ1-1; 8 positions agree with TRBD1. The CDR3 has 18 residues. The junction had 29 bases not matched to a gene; V was cut back by 9 bases and J by 11 bases. Germline CDR1 is SNHLY and CDR2 is FYNNEI. The CDR3 loop reads CASLLGPGTGVSVGLAFF. In DNA, the CDR3 is TGTGCCAGTCTTTTGGGGCCCGGGACAGGTGTATCGGTGGGTTTGGCTTTCTTT.

This chain joins TRBV4-1 and TRBJ1-5, with 7 bases fitting TRBD1. The germline gives CDR1 MGHRA, CDR2 YSYEKL. The CDR3 is 16 amino acids. The V gene end was trimmed by 0 bases and the J gene end by 3 bases; junction bases not matched to a gene: 5. CDR3 region: CASSQDGDRDNQPQHF. In DNA form, the CDR3 reads TGCGCCAGCAGCCAAGATGGTGACAGGGACAATCAGCCCCAGCATTTT.

This chain links TRBV6-5 with TRBJ1-5, with D perhaps matching TRBD1 (5 bases). Germline assignment: CDR1 MNHEY and CDR2 SVGAGI. With 5 bases removed from V and 3 bases from J, the gap between germline ends came to 11 bases. The CDR3 length is 14 residues. CDR3 nucleotides: TGTGCCAGCAGTGCCGGACACCTCAATCAGCCCCAGCATTTT. Its protein product is CASSAGHLNQPQHF.

This clone is a singleton in its sample. This chain joins TRBV6-6 and TRBJ2-7; D might be TRBD2 (5 bases). This CDR3 has 12 residues. Trimming shortened V by 8 bases and J by 4 bases, and 12 bases separated the two germline ends. CDR1 is MNHNY and CDR2 is SVGAGI in the germline V gene (reference sequence). In DNA form, the CDR3 reads TGTGCCAGCTCCCAAGGGAGATACGAGCAGTACGTC. This gives the protein CASSQGRYEQYV.

The chain couples TRBV7-9 to TRBJ2-2; D unresolved. The CDR3 contains 13 residues. V shed 3 bases and J shed 2 bases, with 4 bases lying between them. From germline, CDR1 is SEHNR and CDR2 FQNEAQ (reference sequence). As DNA, the CDR3 is TGTGCCAGCAGCTTCAGAAACACCGGGGAGCTGTTTTTT. Its translation is CASSFRNTGELFF.

This clone has just one count. This chain uses TRBV5-4 with TRBJ2-1, with 9 nucleotides matching TRBD2. CDR1 is SGHNT and CDR2 is YYREEE in the germline V gene (reference sequence). This CDR3 spans 16 amino acids. V lost 2 bases and J lost 7; bases outside the gene matches: 10. The CDR3 is CASSFLGGGALNEQFF. In nucleotides, the CDR3 is TGTGCCAGCAGCTTCCTGGGCGGGGGGGCATTAAATGAGCAGTTCTTC.

The chain combines TRBV28 with TRBJ2-7, with TRBD2 matching over 8 bases. The CDR3 totals 16 residues. The V gene end was trimmed by 3 bases and the J gene end by 2 bases; junction bases not matched to a gene: 9. The germline V gene encodes CDR1 MDHEN and CDR2 SYDVKM. The CDR3 DNA sequence: TGTGCCAGCAGTTTGGTCGGGGGGGAGACCCCCTACGAGCAGTACGTC. This codes for CASSLVGGETPYEQYV.

The J gene is TRBJ1-2, the V gene TRBV5-6, with 9 nucleotides matching TRBD1. Per germline, CDR1 SGHDT and CDR2 YYEEEE. Trimming at V came to 4 bases and at J to 4 bases, leaving 2 bases not matched to a gene. The CDR3 loop spans 13 amino acids. CDR3 sequence: CASSGTGPYGYTF. CDR3 coding DNA: TGTGCCAGCAGCGGGACAGGGCCCTATGGCTACACCTTC.

The rearrangement links TRBV28 to TRBJ1-1, with 7 bases aligning to TRBD1. V was clipped by 2 bases and J by 1 base; unmatched bases: 1. Per germline, CDR1 MDHEN and CDR2 SYDVKM. This CDR3 is 14 amino acids long. CDR3 sequence (DNA): TGTGCCAGCAGTTTACAGGGGGGGAACACTGAAGCTTTCTTT. Protein product: CASSLQGGNTEAFF.

The chain couples TRBV5-5 to TRBJ2-2; a possible D gene is TRBD2 (5 bases). The CDR3 spans 13 residues. Germline CDR1 and CDR2: SGHKS and YYEKEE (reference sequence). Between the trimmed V and J ends, which lost 5 bases and 7 bases, there was a span of 12 bases. The CDR3 region is CASRYLAGGELFF. CDR3 nucleotides: TGTGCCAGCAGGTATCTAGCAGGCGGGGAGCTGTTTTTT.